This TCR beta chain was sequenced for a study of shared clonotypes between healthy human individuals. As regards this clone: Its matching antigen is unknown.

Study outcomes and limitations: Clonotype sharing across donors was expected to vary with sequencing depth. Against clonotypes common to all four donors, non-shared ones had lower generation probabilities. Around 5% was the fraction of naive CD4 clonotypes found shared across a few donors. It was only blood that was sampled, and tissue repertoires likely differ.

Profiled with immunoSEQ multiplex PCR; TCRdb holds only in-frame clones, not every one. The profile shows some 200,000 clones, about 69% of them singletons. The V gene's germline CDR1 is DFQATT and CDR2 SNEGSKA (reference sequence). V shed 4 bases and J shed 9 bases, with 13 bases lying between them. CDR3 length: 11 residues. This TCR was sampled from a man aged 25 to 45 in good health. The sample was memory CD4+ T cells sorted from blood. Subset indicated: CD45RA-negative fraction. The chain is built from TRBV20-1 and TRBJ2-7; D unclear. CDR3: CSATGPDGQYF. For the CDR3, the DNA is TGCAGTGCTACAGGACCTGACGGGCAGTACTTC.